This T cell receptor (beta chain) came from a study of T cell responses to AZD1222 COVID-19 vaccine. Whole-study findings and limits: In a largely white British group with more females than males, clonal diversity was possibly underestimated.

Using immunoSEQ multiplex PCR, the repertoire was profiled, and TCRdb retains in-frame clones only, with some absent. The table shows about 140,000 clones, with 88% occurring only once. This clone was seen just once. Its specificity is not known. This clonotype originated in an adult who received the AZD1222 COVID-19 vaccine. Sequenced material: peripheral blood, taken 28 days after the second AZD1222 dose.

The CDR3 loop is CATSRDQGASQPQHF. The DNA of the CDR3 is TGTGCCACCAGCAGGGACCAGGGGGCCTCTCAGCCCCAGCATTTT. V is TRBV15 and J is TRBJ1-5, with 8 bases matching TRBD1. V lost 3 bases to trimming and J lost 6 bases; unmatched junction nucleotides: 7. Germline V lookup: CDR1 LNHNV, CDR2 YYDKDF (reference sequence). CDR3 length equals 15 residues.